This T cell receptor beta chain was recorded in a study of beta chain features in type 1 diabetes. Study conclusions and caveats: Insertions were fewer and deletions more numerous at VDJ junctions in type 1 diabetes patients.

Using CD45RO/CCR7/CD25/CD127/CD95/CD27, CD4+ naive, central memory, regulatory and stem cell-like memory cells were sorted. This clone was detected only a few times. Its antigen is still unknown. Every bit of the isolated RNA underwent reverse transcription, so sequencing read expressed TCRB transcripts. About 3.4 million reads per sample on average were obtained from naive, central memory and regulatory T cell samples. Clones were read by immunoSEQ multiplex PCR, and TCRdb kept only the in-frame ones, dropping some. The sample contains around 240,000 clones, 7.5% to 10% of which appear only once. This TCR was sampled from a woman aged 18-29 years in good health. Sequencing was performed on naive CD4+ T cells from blood.

The CDR3 is CASSLRTGGETQYF. The CDR3 DNA is TGTGCCAGCAGTTTACGGACAGGGGGCGAGACCCAGTACTTC. V gene TRBV28 combines with J gene TRBJ2-5, with 11 bases lining up with TRBD1. Losses at the gene ends were 2 bases for V and 5 bases for J; bases not matched to a gene: 1. CDR1 and CDR2 (germline): MDHEN, SYDVKM. The CDR3 length is 14 residues.